Reported below is one TCR beta chain. There are many counts of this clonotype. It lacks a known antigen. Base qualities are not recorded, but no much larger clone differs from it by a single base. The record originates from a study of response to subunit inactivated influenza vaccine (dated by TCRdb to between 2017 and 2018). As for the study more broadly: To follow how T cells responded to a trivalent subunit inactivated influenza vaccine, the researchers relied on deep quantitative profiling of the T cell receptor repertoire. On the study overall, not on this receptor specifically: It was suggested by the authors that each seasonal influenza vaccination may recruit only a limited number of new T cells.

Library creation used RT-PCR. For sequencing, an Illumina HiSeq 2500 was employed. TCRdb reanalyzed the raw reads on its own, using fastp at Q25 for trimming and MiXCR for clone calling, and kept in-frame beta chains. Every entry covers one CDR3 protein and lists the most common genes and DNA from its rows. This sample holds about 650,000 distinct CDR3 sequences; roughly 14% were observed only once. Around 10% of the sample rests with the top ten. V and J are trimmed by 6 bases and 10 bases, and the gene matches miss 20 bases of the junction. Inclusive of the bounding cysteine and phenylalanine, the CDR3 is 17 residues long. CDR3 DNA only is kept here, 51 bases in frame from base 1. In the germline V gene, CDR1 corresponds to MNHEY and CDR2 to SVGEGT.

This TCR derives from a man over 45 who received an inactivated influenza vaccine. Donor details come from another sample of the same person, matched by shared clones. The input for sequencing was PBMCs from blood, taken roughly 13 days after vaccination. This chain joins TRBV6-2 or TRBV6-3 to TRBJ1-4, and TRBD1 matches 7 of the central bases. CDR3 protein: CASSYERSGTDPGKLFF. The DNA reads TGTGCCAGCAGCTACGAACGTTCCGGGACAGATCCTGGAAAACTGTTTTTT.